This T cell receptor (beta chain) was captured by sequencing in a study of blood T cell repertoires in COVID-19. Overall study: There were acute and convalescent COVID-19 samples, and they came from the United States, Italy and Spain.

Germline CDR1 is SGHKS and CDR2 is YYEKEE (reference sequence). The CDR3 runs 15 residues. V lost 2 bases and J 0 bases, leaving 11 bases between the germline ends. The protocol was immunoSEQ multiplex PCR, while the TCRdb copy is restricted to in-frame clones and leaves out a portion. The table includes 250,000 to 350,000 clones, approximately 90% detected once. The source of this sequence is a woman aged 55-75 years with acute or convalescent COVID-19. The J gene is TRBJ1-1, the V gene TRBV5-5, with no clear D. The sample consisted of peripheral blood. As DNA, the CDR3 is TGTGCCAGCAGCTTATTGGTACAGTTGAACACTGAAGCTTTCTTT. Its translation: CASSLLVQLNTEAFF. Full variable domain (missing parts from reference TRBV5-5 and TRBJ1-1): DAGVTQSPTHLIKTRGQQVTLRCSPISGHKSVSWYQQVLGQGPQFIFQYYEKEERGRGNFPDRFSARQFPNYSSELNVNALLLGDSALYLCASSLLVQLNTEAFFGQGTRLTVV.